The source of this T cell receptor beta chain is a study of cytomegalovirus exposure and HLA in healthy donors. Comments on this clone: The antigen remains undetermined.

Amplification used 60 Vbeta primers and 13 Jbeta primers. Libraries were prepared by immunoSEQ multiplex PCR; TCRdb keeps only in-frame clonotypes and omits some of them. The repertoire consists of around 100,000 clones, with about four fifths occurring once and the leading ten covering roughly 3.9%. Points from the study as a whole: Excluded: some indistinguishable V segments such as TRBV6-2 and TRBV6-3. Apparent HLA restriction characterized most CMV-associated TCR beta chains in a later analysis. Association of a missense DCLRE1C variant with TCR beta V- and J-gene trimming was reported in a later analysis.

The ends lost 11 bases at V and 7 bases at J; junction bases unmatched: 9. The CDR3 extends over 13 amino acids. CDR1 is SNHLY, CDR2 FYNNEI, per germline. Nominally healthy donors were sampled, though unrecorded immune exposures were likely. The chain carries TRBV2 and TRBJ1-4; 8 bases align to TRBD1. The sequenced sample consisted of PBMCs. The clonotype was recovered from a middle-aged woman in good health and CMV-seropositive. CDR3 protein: CAGRGQAVEKLFF. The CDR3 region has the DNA TGTGCCGGGCGGGGACAGGCGGTTGAAAAACTGTTTTTT.